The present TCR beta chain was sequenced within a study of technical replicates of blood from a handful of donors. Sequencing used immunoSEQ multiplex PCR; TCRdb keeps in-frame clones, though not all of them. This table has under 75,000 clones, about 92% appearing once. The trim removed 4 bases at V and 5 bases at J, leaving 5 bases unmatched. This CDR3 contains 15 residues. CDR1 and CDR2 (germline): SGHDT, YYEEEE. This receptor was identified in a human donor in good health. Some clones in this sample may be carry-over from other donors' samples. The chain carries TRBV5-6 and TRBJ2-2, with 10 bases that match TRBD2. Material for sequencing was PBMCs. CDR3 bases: TGTGCCAGCAGCCCCCGGACTAGCGGAACCGGGGAGCTGTTTTTT. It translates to CASSPRTSGTGELFF.